A single sample gave rise to the 21 T cell receptor beta chains below, sequenced in a study of OX40 agonist ivuxolimab in advanced cancers. Profiling relied on immunoSEQ multiplex PCR, and the TCRdb table lists in-frame clones only, not all of them. The sample contains tens of thousands of clones, about 84% of which appear only once. Sequencing was performed on CD4+ or CD8+ T cells sorted from blood, taken in a trial of the OX40 agonist ivuxolimab. The receptors shown here come from an adult with an advanced solid tumor such as melanoma, head and neck, liver or kidney cancer.

The CDR3 spells CASSLGGGLEQYF. DNA for the CDR3: TGTGCCAGCAGTTTGGGGGGTGGGCTTGAACAGTACTTC. The chain couples TRBV27 to TRBJ2-7, with D maybe TRBD2 (6 bases). V was shortened by 3 bases and J by 10 bases, with 16 bases between the two germline ends. CDR3 length: 13 amino acids. Germline-derived CDR1 and CDR2 are MNHEY and SMNVEV (reference sequence).

The CDR3 nucleotides read TGTGCCGCAGGGAGAGATTGGGAAAAACTGTTTTTT. Protein sequence: CAAGRDWEKLFF. The chain recombines TRBV7-9 with TRBJ1-4; tentatively, D is TRBD1 (5 bases). The CDR3 runs to 12 residues. V was cut by 11 bases and J by 8 bases, with 15 bases left in between. Germline CDR1 is SEHNR and CDR2 is FQNEAQ (reference sequence).

The chain uses TRBV7-9 and TRBJ1-2; D remains ambiguous. The CDR3 is 13 amino acids. V was clipped by 5 bases and J by 2 bases, with 9 bases between them. Per germline, CDR1 SEHNR and CDR2 FQNEAQ (reference sequence). This chain's CDR3 is CASSPVYNYGYTF. CDR3 nucleotide sequence: TGTGCCAGCAGCCCGGTCTACAACTATGGCTACACCTTC.

At least ten counts were recorded for this clone. Written as DNA, the CDR3 is TGTGCCAGCTCACCATGGGAACAGGCGTACAATGAGCAGTTCTTC. Its protein is CASSPWEQAYNEQFF. The chain has TRBV18 and TRBJ2-1; TRBD1 might be the D (5 bases). The CDR3 has 15 residues. CDR1 and CDR2 (germline): KGHSH, LQKENI. V lost 2 bases to trimming and J lost 4 bases, with 12 bases between them.

The chain uses TRBV7-2 and TRBJ2-7; TRBD2 might be the D (5 bases). V was clipped by 4 bases and J by 3 bases, with 10 bases between them. The germline V gene has CDR1 SGHTA and CDR2 FQGNSA. This CDR3 is built from 13 residues. The CDR3 region is CASSSAERYEQYF. The CDR3, as DNA: TGTGCCAGCAGCTCAGCGGAGCGCTACGAGCAGTACTTC. Filled out from reference TRBV7-2 and TRBJ2-7, the complete variable domain reads GAGVSQSPSNKVTEKGKDVELRCDPISGHTALYWYRQSLGQGLEFLIYFQGNSAPDKSGLPSDRFSAERTGGSVSTLTIQRTQQEDSAVYLCASSSAERYEQYFGPGTRLTVT.

This sequence joins TRBV27 and TRBJ2-3; 7 bases align to TRBD2. V lost 3 bases and J lost 2; bases outside the gene matches: 5. Germline CDR1 reads MNHEY; CDR2 reads SMNVEV (reference sequence). CDR3 size: 15 residues. CDR3 amino acids: CASSFVGGFTDTQYF. In DNA, the CDR3 is TGTGCCAGCAGTTTTGTCGGGGGGTTCACAGATACGCAGTATTTT.

This sequence joins TRBV6-1 and TRBJ2-3; D not certain. Germline CDR1 is MNHNS and CDR2 is SASEGT. There are 15 residues in the CDR3. The V and J ends lost 8 bases and 0 bases respectively, with 15 bases between them. CDR3 sequence (DNA): TGTGCCAGCGAGGCTATGGGGAAAAGCACAGATACGCAGTATTTT. This sequence encodes CASEAMGKSTDTQYF.

The chain combines TRBV6-1 with TRBJ2-2, with TRBD2 identical over 9 bases. Losses at the gene ends were 6 bases for V and 1 base for J; bases not matched to a gene: 3. Per germline, CDR1 MNHNS and CDR2 SASEGT. This CDR3 has 15 residues. CDR3 in DNA: TGTGCCAGCAGGGAGCGGGGGGTGAACACCGGGGAGCTGTTTTTT. This gives the protein CASRERGVNTGELFF.

The rearrangement joins TRBV7-9 to TRBJ1-5, with 8 bases fitting TRBD1. This CDR3 spans 16 amino acids. Germline V gives CDR1 SEHNR, CDR2 FQNEAQ (reference sequence). J lost 6 bases, V lost 1 base, and 8 bases had no gene match. CDR3 loop: CASSLETGGSRQPQHF. The CDR3 DNA reads TGTGCCAGCAGCTTAGAAACAGGGGGTTCCCGTCAGCCCCAGCATTTT.

The rearrangement links TRBV7-8 to TRBJ1-1, with D maybe TRBD1 (5 bases). Germline loops: CDR1 SGHVS, CDR2 FQNEAQ. The CDR3 has 14 residues. V lost 5 bases and J 4 bases, leaving 14 bases between the germline ends. CDR3 sequence reads: CASSGTALGTEAFF. The CDR3 nucleotides read TGTGCCAGCAGCGGGACGGCCCTTGGCACTGAAGCTTTCTTT.

The rearrangement links TRBV5-6 to TRBJ2-5; 10 bases map to TRBD1. The CDR3 totals 14 residues. Unmatched junction bases numbered 5, after V lost 5 bases and J lost 4 bases. From germline, CDR1 is SGHDT and CDR2 YYEEEE. CDR3 amino acids: CASRHDRGRETQYF. The CDR3 nucleotides are TGTGCCAGCAGGCATGACAGGGGGCGAGAGACCCAGTACTTC. Using reference TRBV5-6 and TRBJ2-5 for the parts outside the CDR3, the full variable domain is DAGVTQSPTHLIKTRGQQVTLRCSPKSGHDTVSWYQQALGQGPQFIFQYYEEEERQRGNFPDRFSGHQFPNYSSELNVNALLLGDSALYLCASRHDRGRETQYFGPGTRLLVL.

This rearrangement joins TRBV28 to TRBJ1-4; the match to TRBD1 covers 9 bases. This CDR3 region has 15 residues. The germline gives CDR1 MDHEN, CDR2 SYDVKM. The trim removed 8 bases at V and 7 bases at J, leaving 11 bases unmatched. CDR3 in DNA: TGTGCCAGCGACAGGGGGGGCGGCCATCCTGAAAAACTGTTTTTT. Translation: CASDRGGGHPEKLFF.

The J gene is TRBJ2-7, the V gene TRBV11-2; 8 bases agree with TRBD2. J lost 4 bases, V lost 0 bases, and 11 bases had no gene match. Germline V gene data show CDR1 as SGHAT and CDR2 as FQNNGV. The CDR3 has 17 amino acids. The CDR3 DNA follows: TGTGCCAGCAGCTTAGATCTGTTGGCTAGCGGGCGTTACGAGCAGTACTTC. Translation: CASSLDLLASGRYEQYF.

This chain uses TRBV19 with TRBJ2-7, with 9 nucleotides matching TRBD1. Germline CDR1 LNHDA, CDR2 SQIVND (reference sequence). V lost 11 bases and J lost 6; bases outside the gene matches: 11. CDR3 size: 13 residues. The CDR3 here is CASEGDRVGEQYF. The CDR3 coding sequence is TGTGCCTCCGAAGGGGACAGGGTAGGCGAGCAGTACTTC.

This clone has only one observation. V is TRBV14 and J is TRBJ2-3; 9 bases align to TRBD1. Per the germline V gene, CDR1 is SGHDN and CDR2 is FVKESK. The CDR3 is 16 amino acids. The junction had 2 bases not matched to a gene; V was cut back by 1 base and J by 0 bases. Here the CDR3 reads CASSQAGQGSTDTQYF. The CDR3 nucleotides read TGTGCCAGCAGCCAAGCAGGACAGGGGAGCACAGATACGCAGTATTTT.

CDR3 sequence: CASSKKRGRGSGQYF. DNA for the CDR3: TGTGCCAGCAGCAAAAAGAGGGGGAGGGGGTCTGGGCAGTACTTC. The chain employs TRBV21-1 and TRBJ2-7; the table's D call TRBD2 went unverified against the DNA. TRBV21-1 is an annotated pseudogene. The CDR3 spans 15 residues.

The chain is built from TRBV27 and TRBJ2-5; perhaps TRBD1 as D (5 bases). Trimming left V 3 bases short and J 5 bases short, with 13 bases between. This CDR3 contains 14 residues. Germline V gives CDR1 MNHEY, CDR2 SMNVEV (reference sequence). The CDR3 region is CASSLAGHWETQYF. In nucleotides, the CDR3 is TGTGCCAGCAGTTTGGCAGGGCATTGGGAGACCCAGTACTTC.

V gene TRBV28 combines with J gene TRBJ2-2; no clear D. Germline V gives CDR1 MDHEN, CDR2 SYDVKM. V was clipped by 7 bases and J by 5 bases, with 11 bases between them. This CDR3 spans 13 amino acids. For the CDR3, the DNA is TGTGCCAGCACCCCCCCCCGAACCGGGGAGCTGTTTTTT. This encodes CASTPPRTGELFF. The full variable domain, completed using reference TRBV28 and TRBJ2-2, is DVKVTQSSRYLVKRTGEKVFLECVQDMDHENMFWYRQDPGLGLRLIYFSYDVKMKEKGDIPEGYSVSREKKERFSLILESASTNQTSMYLCASTPPRTGELFFGEGSRLTVL.

The chain carries TRBV27 and TRBJ1-1, with TRBD1 as a possible D gene (5 bases). This CDR3 contains 12 residues. Per the germline V gene, CDR1 is MNHEY and CDR2 is SMNVEV (reference sequence). V lost 3 bases and J lost 5, with 7 bases in between. CDR3 DNA sequence: TGTGCCAGCAGTTTTTGGGGGACTGAAGCTTTCTTT. Encoded protein: CASSFWGTEAFF.

This clone was counted once. J is TRBJ1-2 and V is TRBV5-4; 10 bases are shared with TRBD1. Germline V gene lookup returns CDR1 SGHNT and CDR2 YYREEE (reference sequence). The V segment lost 4 bases and the J segment 4 bases; nucleotides outside the gene matches: 4. The CDR3 extends over 14 amino acids. The CDR3 loop reads CASSGGQGFYGYTF. The CDR3 coding sequence is TGTGCCAGCAGCGGGGGACAGGGGTTCTATGGCTACACCTTC.

The rearrangement joins TRBV6-1 to TRBJ2-1; D remains ambiguous. CDR3 length: 15 residues. Germline CDR1 reads MNHNS; CDR2 reads SASEGT. With 2 bases removed from V and 0 bases from J, the gap between germline ends came to 8 bases. As DNA, the CDR3 is TGTGCCAGCAGTGAAACCACAGACTCCTACAATGAGCAGTTCTTC. It specifies CASSETTDSYNEQFF.